This T cell receptor (beta chain) is drawn from a study of control samples from healthy donors and cancer patients. CDR1 is MNHNY and CDR2 is SVGAGI in the germline V gene (reference sequence). The V end was cut by 0 bases, the J end by 4 bases, with 7 bases between. This CDR3 is built from 14 residues. Profiling relied on immunoSEQ multiplex PCR, and the TCRdb table lists in-frame clones only, not all of them. This sample has 150,000 or so clones; roughly 94% occur once, and the top ten carry 5% to 6.5%. The clonotype was recovered from a man aged 40-49 years in good health. The genes are TRBV6-6 and TRBJ1-3; D may be TRBD1 (5 bases). Source material: blood. DNA for the CDR3: TGTGCCAGCAGTTACTCTGACAGCGGAAACACCATATATTTT. Its translation is CASSYSDSGNTIYF.